This note documents a single T cell receptor beta chain sequence. The same CDR3 is also encoded by other DNA sequences in this sample. Using immunoSEQ multiplex PCR, the repertoire was profiled, and TCRdb retains in-frame clones only, with some absent. The sample consists of 45,000 to 55,000 clones, roughly 80% of them appearing once. The V gene end was trimmed by 5 bases and the J gene end by 5 bases; junction bases not matched to a gene: 9. Looked up from germline, CDR1 is SGHNT and CDR2 is YYREEE (reference sequence). This CDR3 spans 16 amino acids. This entry is derived from a study of OX40 agonist ivuxolimab in advanced cancers.

Material: CD4+ or CD8+ T cells sorted from blood, obtained in a trial of the OX40 agonist ivuxolimab. The origin of this receptor is an adult with an advanced solid tumor such as melanoma, head and neck, liver or kidney cancer. This chain links TRBV5-4 with TRBJ2-2; TRBD1 aligns across 10 bases. The CDR3 loop is CASSPEGTGATGELFF. The CDR3 DNA is TGTGCCAGCAGTCCGGAGGGGACAGGGGCGACCGGGGAGCTGTTTTTT.